This note documents a single T cell receptor beta chain sequence. Reverse transcription used about 0.45 to 1 ug RNA and random hexamers. TCRdb re-called the immunoSEQ multiplex PCR reads with MiXCR, one entry per CDR3 protein. The sample has about 240,000 distinct CDR3 sequences, about 95% seen once. This sample is part of a study of CD8 T cells in Susac syndrome. The germline CDR1 and CDR2 sequences are LNHDA and SQIVND (reference sequence). V was pared by 5 bases and J by 3 bases, with 13 bases between. This CDR3 contains 15 residues. This receptor was identified in a human donor with Susac syndrome. The J gene is TRBJ1-4, the V gene TRBV19; D uncertain. The specimen was CD4+ T cells from PBMCs. In DNA form, the CDR3 reads TGTGCCAGTAGTCCCCGCAGCGGGCCTAATGAAAAACTGTTTTTT. Its translation is CASSPRSGPNEKLFF.